The 5 T cell receptor beta chains below were found in one sample sequenced in a study of T cell responses to AZD1222 COVID-19 vaccine. Clones were sequenced by immunoSEQ multiplex PCR, and TCRdb holds only the in-frame ones, with some missing. The sample records 120,000 or so clones, 90% being singletons. Specimen: peripheral blood, collected on day 0 of AZD1222 vaccination. The receptor set was obtained from an adult in good health.

V and J are TRBV25-1 and TRBJ2-1; 9 bases map to TRBD2. The CDR3 has 16 residues. V lost 5 bases and J lost 2; bases outside the gene matches: 7. Germline V CDR1 and CDR2: MGHDK, SYGVNS. CDR3 protein: CASSSLAGIPYNEQFF. CDR3 in DNA: TGTGCCAGCAGTAGCCTAGCGGGAATCCCCTACAATGAGCAGTTCTTC.

The chain combines TRBV30 with TRBJ1-5; 7 nucleotides agree with TRBD1. Germline-derived CDR1 and CDR2 are GTSNPN and SVGIG (reference sequence). This CDR3 has 13 residues. V dropped 5 bases and J dropped 1; count of bases not matched to a gene: 2. This chain's CDR3 is CAWSQGSNQPQHF. The CDR3 DNA is TGTGCCTGGTCACAGGGGAGCAATCAGCCCCAGCATTTT.

The chain uses TRBV4-1 and TRBJ2-3; 7 bases match TRBD2. Germline CDR1 reads MGHRA; CDR2 reads YSYEKL. The CDR3 is 19 amino acids. Trimming took 0 bases from V and 1 from J; bases not matched to a gene: 13. The CDR3 DNA sequence: TGCGCCAGCAGCCAAGATATGTGGGAGGGCCGAATGGGCACAGATACGCAGTATTTT. Amino acid sequence: CASSQDMWEGRMGTDTQYF.

The chain carries TRBV2 and TRBJ1-6; D is undetermined. The V end lost 7 bases, the J end lost 10 bases, and 14 bases lay between the germline ends. There are 13 residues in the CDR3. Germline CDR1 is SNHLY and CDR2 is FYNNEI. The CDR3 reads CASKEGGWSPLHF. The CDR3 bases are TGTGCCAGCAAAGAGGGAGGGTGGTCACCCCTCCACTTT.

This clone turned up a few times. J is TRBJ2-7 and V is TRBV5-1; D call uncertain. This CDR3 comprises 15 residues. The germline V gene encodes CDR1 SGHRS and CDR2 YFSETQ. Trimming left V 0 bases short and J 5 bases short, with 15 bases between. The CDR3 bases are TGCGCCAGCAGCTTGGATGTGGAGCTCGTCCACGAGCAGTACTTC. Translated, it gives CASSLDVELVHEQYF.